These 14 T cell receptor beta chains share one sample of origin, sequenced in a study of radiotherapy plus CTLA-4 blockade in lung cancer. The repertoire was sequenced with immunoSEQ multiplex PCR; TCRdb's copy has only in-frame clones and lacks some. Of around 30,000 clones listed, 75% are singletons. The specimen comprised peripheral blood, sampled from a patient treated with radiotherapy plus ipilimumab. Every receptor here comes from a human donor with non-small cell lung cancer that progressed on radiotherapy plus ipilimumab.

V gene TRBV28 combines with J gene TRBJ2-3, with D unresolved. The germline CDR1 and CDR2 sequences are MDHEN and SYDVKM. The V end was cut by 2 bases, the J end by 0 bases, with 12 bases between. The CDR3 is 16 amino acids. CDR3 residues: CASSLGVATSTDTQYF. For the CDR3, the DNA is TGTGCCAGCAGTTTAGGGGTCGCTACTAGCACAGATACGCAGTATTTT. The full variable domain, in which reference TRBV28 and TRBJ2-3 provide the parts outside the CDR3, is DVKVTQSSRYLVKRTGEKVFLECVQDMDHENMFWYRQDPGLGLRLIYFSYDVKMKEKGDIPEGYSVSREKKERFSLILESASTNQTSMYLCASSLGVATSTDTQYFGPGTRLTVL.

CDR3 in DNA: TGTGCCAGCACCGCGTCTCTCTTCGGAAACACCATATATTTT. This encodes CASTASLFGNTIYF. J is TRBJ1-3 and V is TRBV6-6; D unclear. CDR3 length equals 14 residues. Germline lookup yields CDR1 MNHNY and CDR2 SVGAGI (reference sequence). The V end was cut by 7 bases, the J end by 4 bases, with 14 bases between.

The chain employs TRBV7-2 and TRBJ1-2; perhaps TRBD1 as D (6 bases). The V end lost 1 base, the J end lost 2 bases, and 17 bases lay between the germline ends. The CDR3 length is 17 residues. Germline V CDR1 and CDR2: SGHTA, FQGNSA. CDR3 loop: CASSLGGAATTNYGYTF. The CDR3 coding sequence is TGTGCCAGCAGCTTAGGGGGGGCAGCGACGACCAACTATGGCTACACCTTC.

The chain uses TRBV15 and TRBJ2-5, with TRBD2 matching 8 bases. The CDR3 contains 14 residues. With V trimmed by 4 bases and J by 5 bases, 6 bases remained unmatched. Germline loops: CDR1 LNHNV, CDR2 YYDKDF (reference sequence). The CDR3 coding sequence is TGTGCCACCAGCATCCGGGGGGGCCGGGAGACCCAGTACTTC. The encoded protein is CATSIRGGRETQYF.

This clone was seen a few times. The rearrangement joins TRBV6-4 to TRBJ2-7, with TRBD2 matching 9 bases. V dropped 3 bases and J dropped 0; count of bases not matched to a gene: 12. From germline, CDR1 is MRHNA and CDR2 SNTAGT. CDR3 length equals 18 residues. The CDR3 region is CASSEWREGAFSSYEQYF. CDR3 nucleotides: TGTGCCAGCAGTGAGTGGCGGGAGGGCGCCTTTTCCTCCTACGAGCAGTACTTC.

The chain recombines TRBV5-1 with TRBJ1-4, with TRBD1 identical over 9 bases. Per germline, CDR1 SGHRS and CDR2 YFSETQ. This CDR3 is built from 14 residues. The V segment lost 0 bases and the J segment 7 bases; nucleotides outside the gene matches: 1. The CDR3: CASSLATGGEKLFF. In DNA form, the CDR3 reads TGCGCCAGCAGCTTGGCGACAGGGGGTGAAAAACTGTTTTTT.

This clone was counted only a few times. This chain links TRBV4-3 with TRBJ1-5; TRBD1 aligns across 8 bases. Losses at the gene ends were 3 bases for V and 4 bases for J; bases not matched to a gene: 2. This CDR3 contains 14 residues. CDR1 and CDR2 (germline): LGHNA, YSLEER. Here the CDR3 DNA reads TGCGCCAGCAGCCAGGACAGGGATAATCAGCCCCAGCATTTT. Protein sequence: CASSQDRDNQPQHF.

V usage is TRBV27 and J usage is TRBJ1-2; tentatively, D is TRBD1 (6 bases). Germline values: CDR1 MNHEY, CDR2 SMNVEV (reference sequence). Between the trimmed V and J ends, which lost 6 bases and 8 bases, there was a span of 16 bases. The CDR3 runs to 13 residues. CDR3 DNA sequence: TGTGCCAGCAGCAGGGCCCAGGGGTGGGGCTACACCTTC. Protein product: CASSRAQGWGYTF.

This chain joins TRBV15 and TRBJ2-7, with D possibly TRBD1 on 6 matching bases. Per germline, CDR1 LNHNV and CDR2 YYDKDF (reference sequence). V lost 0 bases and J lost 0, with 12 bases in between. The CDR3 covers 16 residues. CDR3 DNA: TGTGCCACCAGCAGAGAGGGGGCGCAGGGCTCCTACGAGCAGTACTTC. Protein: CATSREGAQGSYEQYF.

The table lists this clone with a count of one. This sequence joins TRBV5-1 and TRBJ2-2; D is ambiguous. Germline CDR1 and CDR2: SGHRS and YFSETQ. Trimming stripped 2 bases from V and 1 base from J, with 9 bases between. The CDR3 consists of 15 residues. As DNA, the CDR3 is TGCGCCAGCAGCTTAACCCGACAGAACACCGGGGAGCTGTTTTTT. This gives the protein CASSLTRQNTGELFF. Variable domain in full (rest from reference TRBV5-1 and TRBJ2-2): KAGVTQTPRYLIKTRGQQVTLSCSPISGHRSVSWYQQTPGQGLQFLFEYFSETQRNKGNFPGRFSGRQFSNSRSEMNVSTLELGDSALYLCASSLTRQNTGELFFGEGSRLTVL.

CDR3 amino acids: CASSQGGPGDPYEQYF. In DNA form, the CDR3 reads TGTGCCAGCAGCCAAGGTGGGCCAGGGGACCCCTACGAGCAGTACTTC. The gene calls are TRBV4-2 and TRBJ2-7, with D possibly matching TRBD1 (6 bases). The CDR3 covers 16 residues. CDR1 is LGHNA, CDR2 YNFKEQ, per germline. Between the trimmed V and J ends, which lost 1 base and 2 bases, there was a span of 15 bases.

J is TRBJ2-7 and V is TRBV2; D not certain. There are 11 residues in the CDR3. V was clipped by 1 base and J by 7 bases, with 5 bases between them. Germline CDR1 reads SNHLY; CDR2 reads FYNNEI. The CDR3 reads CASSEVGEQYF. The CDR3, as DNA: TGTGCCAGCAGTGAAGTGGGGGAGCAGTACTTC.

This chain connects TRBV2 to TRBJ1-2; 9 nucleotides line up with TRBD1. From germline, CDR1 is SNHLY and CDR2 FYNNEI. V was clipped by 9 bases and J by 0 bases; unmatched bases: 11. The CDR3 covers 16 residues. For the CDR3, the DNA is TGTGCCAGGAGGGGGGACAGGGCCCCTGCTAACTATGGCTACACCTTC. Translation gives CARRGDRAPANYGYTF.

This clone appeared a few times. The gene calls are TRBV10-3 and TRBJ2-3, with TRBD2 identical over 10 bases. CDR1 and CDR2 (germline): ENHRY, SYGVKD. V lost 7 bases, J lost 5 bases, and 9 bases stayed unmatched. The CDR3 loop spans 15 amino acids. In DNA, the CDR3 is TGTGCCATCACCTCGCTAGCGGGAGCTCAAGATACGCAGTATTTT. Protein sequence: CAITSLAGAQDTQYF.